The 4 T cell receptor beta chains below all came from one sample that was sequenced in a study of T cell responses to AZD1222 COVID-19 vaccine. TCRdb keeps only in-frame clones here, not all; method: immunoSEQ multiplex PCR. The sample holds approximately 30,000 clones, more than 70% seen once. Here the sequenced sample was peripheral blood, taken on day 0 of AZD1222 vaccination. Receptor source: an adult in good health.

The chain carries TRBV15 and TRBJ2-1; 9 positions agree with TRBD2. This CDR3 has 17 amino acids. The V and J ends lost 1 base and 5 bases, in that order; junction bases with no gene match: 9. Germline CDR1 LNHNV, CDR2 YYDKDF (reference sequence). This CDR3 is CATSRASRSSGDNEQFF. The DNA for the CDR3 is TGTGCCACCAGCAGAGCTTCTCGGTCTAGCGGGGACAATGAGCAGTTCTTC. The full variable domain, with the rest looked up from reference TRBV15 and TRBJ2-1, is DAMVIQNPRYQVTQFGKPVTLSCSQTLNHNVMYWYQQKSSQAPKLLFHYYDKDFNNEADTPDNFQSRRPNTSFCFLDIRSPGLGDTAMYLCATSRASRSSGDNEQFFGPGTRLTVL.

CDR3 in DNA: TGTGCCAGCAGCGTGGACAGGGCTCTTCGCACCCTCCACTTT. This sequence encodes CASSVDRALRTLHF. The chain couples TRBV5-8 to TRBJ1-6; 8 nucleotides match TRBD1. The CDR3 has 14 residues. V was clipped by 4 bases and J by 14 bases; unmatched bases: 11. Germline CDR1 reads SGHTS; CDR2 reads YDEGEE.

This chain joins TRBV10-3 and TRBJ2-2, with 16 bases fitting TRBD2. Germline loops: CDR1 ENHRY, CDR2 SYGVKD. This CDR3 contains 17 residues. Trimming removed 10 bases from V and 3 bases from J; junction bases left unmatched: 8. The CDR3 region is CASRGLAGGLHTGELFF. The CDR3, as DNA: TGTGCCAGCAGGGGACTAGCGGGGGGGCTGCACACCGGGGAGCTGTTTTTT.

The CDR3 reads CASSSLGVNTEAFF. The CDR3 region has the DNA TGTGCCAGCAGCTCCTTAGGGGTGAACACTGAAGCTTTCTTT. J is TRBJ1-1 and V is TRBV5-6; D is possibly TRBD1 (5 bases). The CDR3 is 14 amino acids. CDR1 is SGHDT, CDR2 YYEEEE, per germline. V was cut by 3 bases and J by 0 bases, with 9 bases left in between. Drawing the rest from reference TRBV5-6 and TRBJ1-1, the complete variable domain is DAGVTQSPTHLIKTRGQQVTLRCSPKSGHDTVSWYQQALGQGPQFIFQYYEEEERQRGNFPDRFSGHQFPNYSSELNVNALLLGDSALYLCASSSLGVNTEAFFGQGTRLTVV.